The source of this T cell receptor beta chain is a study of cytomegalovirus exposure and HLA in healthy donors. The assay was immunoSEQ multiplex PCR, and TCRdb's table has in-frame clones only and misses some. The sample lists roughly 130,000 clones, roughly 90% occurring once. The donors were part of the approximately 130-subject validation cohort, which stood apart from the approximately 670-subject first cohort. The TCR originated in a man younger than 40 in good health and CMV-seronegative. Specimen: PBMCs.

For the CDR3, the DNA is TGTGCCAGCAGCTTAATACAGCCGGCGAACACTGAAGCTTTCTTT. Amino acid sequence: CASSLIQPANTEAFF. The J gene is TRBJ1-1, the V gene TRBV7-2; D is uncertain. Per the germline V gene, CDR1 is SGHTA and CDR2 is FQGNSA. The CDR3 is 15 amino acids. The V end lost 2 bases, the J end lost 1 base, and 11 bases lay between the germline ends.